This record covers a single TCR beta chain. The record originates from a study of blood T cell repertoires in COVID-19. Overall study: Collection of acute and convalescent COVID-19 samples took place in the United States, Italy and Spain. PBMCs, B-cell-depleted T cells, or T cells were the source of the cDNA or gDNA that made up the material.

The method was immunoSEQ multiplex PCR; TCRdb's version includes in-frame clones alone and lacks a portion of them. The sample has roughly 150,000 clones; 70% to 85% are singletons. The sample comprised PBMCs or T cells enriched from blood (not recorded which). The sequence came from a woman younger than 30 who had been exposed to COVID-19.

CDR3 DNA: TGTGCCAGCAGTTTTATTGGGGGGTCCACTGAAGCTTTCTTT. It translates to CASSFIGGSTEAFF. The V and J genes are TRBV28 and TRBJ1-1, with a tentative D call TRBD1 (5 bases). The germline gives CDR1 MDHEN, CDR2 SYDVKM. V was shortened by 3 bases and J by 4 bases, with 12 bases between the two germline ends. This CDR3 has 14 amino acids. Combining the CDR3 with reference TRBV28 and TRBJ1-1 gives the whole variable domain DVKVTQSSRYLVKRTGEKVFLECVQDMDHENMFWYRQDPGLGLRLIYFSYDVKMKEKGDIPEGYSVSREKKERFSLILESASTNQTSMYLCASSFIGGSTEAFFGQGTRLTVV.